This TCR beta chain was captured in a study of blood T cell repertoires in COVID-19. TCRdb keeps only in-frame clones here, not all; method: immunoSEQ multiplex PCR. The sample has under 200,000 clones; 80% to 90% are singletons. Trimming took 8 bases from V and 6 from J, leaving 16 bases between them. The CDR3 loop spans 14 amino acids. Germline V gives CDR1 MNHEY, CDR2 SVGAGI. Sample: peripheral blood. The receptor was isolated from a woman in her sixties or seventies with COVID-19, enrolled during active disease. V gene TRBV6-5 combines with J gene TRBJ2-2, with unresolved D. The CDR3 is CASEDRLFPGELFF. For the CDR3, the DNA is TGTGCCAGCGAGGATCGGCTTTTTCCCGGGGAGCTGTTTTTT.